This record looks at one TCR beta chain sequence and its context. The repertoire was sequenced with immunoSEQ multiplex PCR; TCRdb's copy has only in-frame clones and lacks some. The sample holds roughly 400,000 clones, around nine tenths seen once. The CDR3 runs 17 residues. The V gene's germline CDR1 is SGDLS and CDR2 YYNGEE. The V segment lost 0 bases and the J segment 7 bases; nucleotides outside the gene matches: 6. This sample was included in a study of blood T cell repertoires in COVID-19. Clinical history as reported by participants underpinned cohort assignment. This receptor was obtained from a woman aged 25 to 45 who had recovered from COVID-19. The specimen was PBMCs or T cells enriched from blood (not recorded which). V is TRBV9 and J is TRBJ2-2; 13 bases are shared with TRBD2. In nucleotides, the CDR3 is TGTGCCAGCAGCGTAGATGGGACTAGCGGGGTTATCGGGGAGCTGTTTTTT. Its protein is CASSVDGTSGVIGELFF.